The entry below describes one T cell receptor (beta chain). The antigen remains unidentified. The data are from a study of blood T cells in healthy people across ages. The study's findings and limits: More naive CD4+ cells and higher diversity marked long-lived donors relative to aged donors. PBMC samples, being unsorted, prevented any conclusive comparison of naive and antigen-experienced cells.

Each individual donor underwent a draw of 8.5 to 10 milliliters of peripheral blood. Extracted total RNA amounted to at least 5.5 micrograms for each sample. PCR was performed a second time for roughly 6 to 12 cycles using a sample-barcoded 5' primer and a J-beta primer mix. TCRdb re-called the 5' RACE reads with MiXCR, one entry per CDR3 protein. This table has about a million distinct CDR3 sequences, just over 50% appearing once. The CDR3 consists of 16 residues. V shed 5 bases and J 11 bases; nucleotides not matched to a gene: 19. In germline, CDR1 is SGHVS, CDR2 FNYEAQ. This TCR was sampled from a woman aged 55-70 years in good health. The chain employs TRBV7-6 and TRBJ2-5; 8 nucleotides line up with TRBD1. Sequencing input: blood. The CDR3 sequence: CASSDASRTGRLEQYF. The CDR3 bases are TGTGCCAGCAGCGACGCGTCCAGGACAGGGCGCCTGGAGCAGTACTTC. The variable domain in full, completed from reference TRBV7-6 and TRBJ2-5, reads GAGVSQSPRYKVTKRGQDVALRCDPISGHVSLYWYRQALGQGPEFLTYFNYEAQQDKSGLPNDRFSAERPEGSISTLTIQRTEQRDSAMYRCASSDASRTGRLEQYFGPGTRLLVL.